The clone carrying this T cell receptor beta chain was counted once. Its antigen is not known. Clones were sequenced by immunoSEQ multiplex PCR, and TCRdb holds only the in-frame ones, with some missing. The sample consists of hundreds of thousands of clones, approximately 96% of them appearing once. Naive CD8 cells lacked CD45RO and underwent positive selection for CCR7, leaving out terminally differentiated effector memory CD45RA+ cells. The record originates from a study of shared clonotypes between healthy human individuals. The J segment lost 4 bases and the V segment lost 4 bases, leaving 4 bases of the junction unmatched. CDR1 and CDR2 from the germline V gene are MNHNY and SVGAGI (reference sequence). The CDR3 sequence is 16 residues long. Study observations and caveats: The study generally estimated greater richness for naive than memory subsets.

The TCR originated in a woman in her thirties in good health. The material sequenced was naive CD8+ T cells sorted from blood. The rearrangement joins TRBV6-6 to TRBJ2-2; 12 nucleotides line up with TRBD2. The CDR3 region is CASSLTSGSFTGELFF. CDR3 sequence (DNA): TGTGCCAGCAGTTTGACTAGCGGGAGTTTCACCGGGGAGCTGTTTTTT.